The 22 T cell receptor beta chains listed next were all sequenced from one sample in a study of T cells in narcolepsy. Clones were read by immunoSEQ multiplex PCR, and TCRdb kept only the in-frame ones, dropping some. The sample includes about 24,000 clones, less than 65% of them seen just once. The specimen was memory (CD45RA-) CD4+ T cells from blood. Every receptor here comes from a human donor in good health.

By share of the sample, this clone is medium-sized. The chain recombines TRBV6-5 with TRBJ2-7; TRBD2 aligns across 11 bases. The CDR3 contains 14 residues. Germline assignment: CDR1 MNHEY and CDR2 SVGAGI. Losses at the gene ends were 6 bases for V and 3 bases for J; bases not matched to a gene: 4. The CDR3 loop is CASRLAGGGYEQYF. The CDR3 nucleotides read TGTGCCAGCAGATTAGCGGGAGGGGGCTACGAGCAGTACTTC.

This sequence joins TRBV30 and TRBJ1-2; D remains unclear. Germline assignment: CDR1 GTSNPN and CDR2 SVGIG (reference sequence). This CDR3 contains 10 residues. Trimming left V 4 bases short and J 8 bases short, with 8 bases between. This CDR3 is CAWKEMGYTF. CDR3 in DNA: TGTGCCTGGAAAGAGATGGGCTACACCTTC. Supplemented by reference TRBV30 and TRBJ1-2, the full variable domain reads SQTIHQWPATLVQPVGSPLSLECTVEGTSNPNLYWYRQAAGRGLQLLFYSVGIGQISSEVPQNLSASRPQDRQFILSSKKLLLSDSGFYLCAWKEMGYTFGSGTRLTVV.

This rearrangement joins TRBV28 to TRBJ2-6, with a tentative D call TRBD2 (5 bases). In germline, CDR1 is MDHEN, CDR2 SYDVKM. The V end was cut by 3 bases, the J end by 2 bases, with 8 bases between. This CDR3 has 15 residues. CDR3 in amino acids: CASSFLRAGANVLTF. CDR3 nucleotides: TGTGCCAGCAGTTTTTTGAGGGCTGGGGCCAACGTCCTGACTTTC.

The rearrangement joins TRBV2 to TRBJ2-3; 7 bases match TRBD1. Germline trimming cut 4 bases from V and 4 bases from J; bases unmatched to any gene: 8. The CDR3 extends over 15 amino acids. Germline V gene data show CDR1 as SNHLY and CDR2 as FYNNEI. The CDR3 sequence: CASSARQGESDTQYF. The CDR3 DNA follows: TGTGCCAGCAGTGCCCGACAGGGAGAATCAGATACGCAGTATTTT.

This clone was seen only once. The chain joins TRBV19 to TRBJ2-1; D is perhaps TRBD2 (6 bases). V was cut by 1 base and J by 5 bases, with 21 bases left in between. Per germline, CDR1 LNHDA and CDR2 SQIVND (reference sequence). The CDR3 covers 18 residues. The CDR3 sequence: CASSIADRGIASNNEQFF. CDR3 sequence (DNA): TGTGCCAGTAGTATAGCGGACCGGGGGATAGCAAGCAACAATGAGCAGTTCTTC.

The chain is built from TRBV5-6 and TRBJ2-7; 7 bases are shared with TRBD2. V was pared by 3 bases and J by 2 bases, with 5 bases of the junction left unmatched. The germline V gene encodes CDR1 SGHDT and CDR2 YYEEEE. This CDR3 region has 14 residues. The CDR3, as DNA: TGTGCCAGCAGCTGGGGAGGGCAGGCCTACGAGCAGTACTTC. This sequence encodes CASSWGGQAYEQYF.

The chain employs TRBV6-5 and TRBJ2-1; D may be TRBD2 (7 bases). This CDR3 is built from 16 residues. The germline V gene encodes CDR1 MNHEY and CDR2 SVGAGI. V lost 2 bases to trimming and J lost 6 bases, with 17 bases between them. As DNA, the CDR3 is TGTGCCAGCAGTTACGGAGGGGGGGGCCCTCTCAATGAGCAGTTCTTC. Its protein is CASSYGGGGPLNEQFF.

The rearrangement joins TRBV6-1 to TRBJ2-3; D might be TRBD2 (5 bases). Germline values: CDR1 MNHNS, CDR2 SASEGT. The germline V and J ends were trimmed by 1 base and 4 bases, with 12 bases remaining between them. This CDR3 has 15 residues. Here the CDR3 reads CASSEEFPGSDTQYF. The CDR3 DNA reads TGTGCCAGCAGTGAAGAGTTCCCGGGATCAGATACGCAGTATTTT.

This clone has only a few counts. CDR3 protein: CASRFAGGTQYF. Here the CDR3 DNA reads TGTGCCAGCAGATTCGCGGGGGGGACCCAGTACTTC. This chain connects TRBV6-5 to TRBJ2-5; 8 positions agree with TRBD2. Germline lookup yields CDR1 MNHEY and CDR2 SVGAGI. The CDR3 totals 12 residues. With 6 bases clipped from V and 7 bases from J, the junction kept 4 bases outside the gene matches.

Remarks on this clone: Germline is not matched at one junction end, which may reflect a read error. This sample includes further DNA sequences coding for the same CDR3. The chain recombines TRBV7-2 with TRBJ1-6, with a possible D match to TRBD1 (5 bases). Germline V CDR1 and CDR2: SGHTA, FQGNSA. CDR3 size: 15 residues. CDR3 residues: CASSWARGGDSPLHF. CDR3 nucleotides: TGTGCCAGTAGCTGGGCTCGGGGCGGTGATTCACCCCTCCACTTT.

CDR3: CASSMGGHTQYF. CDR3 DNA: TGTGCCAGCAGCATGGGAGGGCATACGCAGTATTTT. This chain connects TRBV7-2 to TRBJ2-3; 7 nucleotides line up with TRBD2. Germline CDR1 SGHTA, CDR2 FQGNSA. V dropped 5 bases and J dropped 7; count of bases not matched to a gene: 3. CDR3 length: 12 residues.

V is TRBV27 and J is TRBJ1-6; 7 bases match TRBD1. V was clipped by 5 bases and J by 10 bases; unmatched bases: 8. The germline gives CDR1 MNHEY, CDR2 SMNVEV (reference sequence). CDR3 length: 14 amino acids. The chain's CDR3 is CASSLATGYSPLHF. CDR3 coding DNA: TGTGCCAGCAGTCTGGCGACAGGGTACTCACCCCTCCACTTT.

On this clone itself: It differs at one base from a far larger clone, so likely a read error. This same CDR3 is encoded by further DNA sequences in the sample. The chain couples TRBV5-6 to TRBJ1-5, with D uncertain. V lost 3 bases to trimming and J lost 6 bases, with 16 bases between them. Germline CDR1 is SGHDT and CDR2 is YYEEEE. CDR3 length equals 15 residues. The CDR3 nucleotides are TGTGCCAGCAGCTATCGACGGGTGGGTGGTCAGCCCCAGCATTTT. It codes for CASSYRRVGGQPQHF.

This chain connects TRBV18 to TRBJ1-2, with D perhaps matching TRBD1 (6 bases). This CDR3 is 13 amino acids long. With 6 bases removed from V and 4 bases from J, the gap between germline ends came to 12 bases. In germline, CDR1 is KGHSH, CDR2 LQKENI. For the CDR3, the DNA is TGTGCCAGCTCTCAACAGGACAGCTATGGCTACACCTTC. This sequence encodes CASSQQDSYGYTF.

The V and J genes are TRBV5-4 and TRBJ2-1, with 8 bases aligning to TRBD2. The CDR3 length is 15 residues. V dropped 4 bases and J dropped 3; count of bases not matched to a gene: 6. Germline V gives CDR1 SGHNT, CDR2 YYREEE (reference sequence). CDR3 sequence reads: CASSRASGSYNEQFF. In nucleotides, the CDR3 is TGTGCCAGCAGCCGTGCGAGCGGGAGCTACAATGAGCAGTTCTTC.

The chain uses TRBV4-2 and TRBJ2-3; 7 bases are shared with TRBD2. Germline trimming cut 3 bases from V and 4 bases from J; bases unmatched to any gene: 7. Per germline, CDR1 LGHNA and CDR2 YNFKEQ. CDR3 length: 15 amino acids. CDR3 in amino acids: CASSQTGGSPDTQYF. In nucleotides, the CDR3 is TGTGCCAGCAGCCAGACGGGGGGTAGTCCAGATACGCAGTATTTT.

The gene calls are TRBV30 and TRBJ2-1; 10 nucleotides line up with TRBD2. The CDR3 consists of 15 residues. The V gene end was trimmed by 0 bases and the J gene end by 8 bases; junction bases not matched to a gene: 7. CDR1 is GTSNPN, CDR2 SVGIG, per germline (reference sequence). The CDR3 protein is CAWSVGSGRRYEQFF. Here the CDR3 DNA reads TGTGCCTGGAGTGTTGGTAGCGGGAGGAGGTATGAGCAGTTCTTC. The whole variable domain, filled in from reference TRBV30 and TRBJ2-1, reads SQTIHQWPATLVQPVGSPLSLECTVEGTSNPNLYWYRQAAGRGLQLLFYSVGIGQISSEVPQNLSASRPQDRQFILSSKKLLLSDSGFYLCAWSVGSGRRYEQFFGPGTRLTVL.

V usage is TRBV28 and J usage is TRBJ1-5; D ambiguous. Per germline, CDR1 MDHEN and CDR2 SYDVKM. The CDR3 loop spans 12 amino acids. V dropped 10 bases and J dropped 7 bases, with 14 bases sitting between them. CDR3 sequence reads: CATLKMGQPQHF. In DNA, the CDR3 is TGTGCCACCCTGAAGATGGGGCAGCCCCAGCATTTT.

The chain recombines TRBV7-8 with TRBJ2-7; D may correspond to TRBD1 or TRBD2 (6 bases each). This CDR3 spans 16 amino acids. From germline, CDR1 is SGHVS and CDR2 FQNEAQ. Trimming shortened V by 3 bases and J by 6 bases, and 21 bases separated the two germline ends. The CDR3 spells CASSFDGGPTEFEQYF. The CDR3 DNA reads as TGTGCCAGCAGCTTTGATGGGGGGCCCACTGAGTTCGAGCAGTACTTC.

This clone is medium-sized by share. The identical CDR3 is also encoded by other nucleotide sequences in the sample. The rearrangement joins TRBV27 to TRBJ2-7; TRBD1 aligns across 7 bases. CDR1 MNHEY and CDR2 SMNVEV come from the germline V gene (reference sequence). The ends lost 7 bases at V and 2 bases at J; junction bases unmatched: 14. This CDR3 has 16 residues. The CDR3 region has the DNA TGTGCCAGCAATTACAGGGGTCAAACCCCGACCTACGAGCAGTACTTC. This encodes CASNYRGQTPTYEQYF.

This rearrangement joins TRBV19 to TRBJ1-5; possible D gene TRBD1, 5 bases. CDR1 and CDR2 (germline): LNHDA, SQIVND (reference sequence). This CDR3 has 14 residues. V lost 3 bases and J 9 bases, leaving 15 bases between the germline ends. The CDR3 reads CASSMQGSLGPQHF. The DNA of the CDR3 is TGTGCCAGTAGTATGCAGGGCTCGTTGGGGCCCCAGCATTTT.

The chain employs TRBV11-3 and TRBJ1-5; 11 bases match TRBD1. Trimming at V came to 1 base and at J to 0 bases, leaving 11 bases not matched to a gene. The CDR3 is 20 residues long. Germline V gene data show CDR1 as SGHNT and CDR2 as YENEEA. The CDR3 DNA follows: TGTGCCAGCAGCTTAGTCTTCTGGACAGGGGGCCAAAATAGCAATCAGCCCCAGCATTTT. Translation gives CASSLVFWTGGQNSNQPQHF.